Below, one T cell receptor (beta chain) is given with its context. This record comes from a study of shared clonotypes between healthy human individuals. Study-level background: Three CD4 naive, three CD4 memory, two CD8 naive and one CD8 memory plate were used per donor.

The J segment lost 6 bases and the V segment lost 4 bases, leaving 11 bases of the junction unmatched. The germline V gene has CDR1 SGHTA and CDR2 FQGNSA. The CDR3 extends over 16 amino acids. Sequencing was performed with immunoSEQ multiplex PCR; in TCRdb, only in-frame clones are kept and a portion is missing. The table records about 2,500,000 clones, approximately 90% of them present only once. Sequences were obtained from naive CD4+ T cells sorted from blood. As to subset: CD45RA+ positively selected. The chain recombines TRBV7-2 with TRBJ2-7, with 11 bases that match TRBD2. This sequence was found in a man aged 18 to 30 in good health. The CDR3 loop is CASSSLLTSGTGEQYF. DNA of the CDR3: TGTGCCAGCAGCTCGCTTTTGACTAGCGGGACGGGCGAGCAGTACTTC.